This TCR beta chain was found in a study of PD-1 blockade in classical Hodgkin lymphoma (dated by TCRdb to about 2020). For the study in its entirety: Nivolumab dosing was 3 mg/kg intravenously every 2 weeks, continuing until either disease progression or unacceptable toxicity. The study used CyTOF and TCR beta sequencing to define a peripheral blood immune signature of response to PD-1 blockade in classical Hodgkin lymphoma. Overall study outcomes, separate from this receptor: Lower diversity was observed in patients in whom nivolumab was started less than 1 year after ASCT, and these patients were excluded from later analyses so that confounding by immune reconstitution would be avoided. Trial patients with a complete response had baseline diversity similar to that of newly diagnosed patients, while partial responders and progressors had significantly lower diversity. CD4+ but not CD8+ TCR diversity rose significantly by C4D1 (p=0.0027 vs p=0.16), most apparent in complete responders (p=0.02). Baseline TCR diversity was reported to be lower in newly diagnosed patients than in healthy donors and to be lower still in relapsed/refractory patients. The study was restricted to a single clinical trial cohort, and the causes of repertoire differences, possibly disease activity or prior therapy, were left undefined.

V ends up 2 bases short and J 2 bases short, with an unmatched junction base count of 7. The CDR3 starts with the cysteine, ends with the phenylalanine, and has 17 residues. This entry keeps only the CDR3 DNA: 51 bases, framed from base 1. The CDR1 and CDR2 encoded by the germline V gene are SGHDT and YYEEEE. The sample's time point label is to be understood as: cycle 1 day 1 (C1D1), immediately before nivolumab initiation. Every trial patient had relapsed following autologous stem cell transplantation, and prior brentuximab vedotin exposure was what differed among cohorts A, B and C. A total of under 70 patients with relapsed/refractory classical Hodgkin lymphoma made up the trial cohort, and each patient's best overall response was complete response, partial response or progressive disease. In the multi-cohort phase II CheckMate 205 trial, trial patients received single-agent nivolumab. An independent review committee assessed best overall response using the 2007 International Working Group response criteria. Trial PBMCs were obtained immediately prior to nivolumab initiation (C1D1) and on therapy at cycle 2 day 1 and cycle 4 day 1. Peripheral blood was collected in 8 mL Vacutainer Cell Preparation Tubes, from which PBMCs were isolated by centrifugation and then cryopreserved.

Points on this clone: The target of this receptor is not known. Per-nucleotide qualities are absent, and no much larger clonotype sits a single base away.

Genomic DNA was extracted with the Qiagen DNeasy kit from unsorted PBMCs and from negatively selected CD4+ and CD8+ fractions. Amplification of TCR beta CDR3 regions was done by immunoSEQ multiplex PCR with primers that anneal to V and J segments. A synthetic immune receptor repertoire was used to minimize amplification bias, and any residual bias was removed computationally once sequencing was done. Per the source publication's procedure: Repertoire diversity was quantified as the Shannon entropy index using custom Python scripts. Unsorted, CD4+ and CD8+ repertoires were examined separately, except in combined analyses, for which CD4+ and CD8+ sequences were merged in silico. Clonal expansion was defined as at least a 2-fold frequency increase after treatment relative to C1D1, with a pseudocount of 0.5 for undetected baseline clones. Singleton clones were defined as clones with 0 or 1 copy at C1D1, and non-singleton clones were defined as clones with 2 or more copies. Clones expanded in unsorted samples were assigned a CD4+, CD8+ or unknown annotation through matching of protein sequences in sorted samples from the same patient. Wilcoxon tests were applied to paired samples to test diversity changes from C1D1 to C4D1. TCRdb stores this immuneACCESS table with in-frame sequences only. Part of the clones is absent; in the studies checked, under half of the shortfall reflects unresolved V genes, and no reason is known for the rest. The V and J calls and the clone size are those of that table, but D and trimming were determined from the DNA. This sample is represented by over 5,500 clones; about 80% of them were singletons. The ten largest clones take up over 45% of the sample.

The clonotype was recovered from a human donor with classical Hodgkin lymphoma. Material: peripheral blood mononuclear cells (PBMCs), obtained at baseline. In this chain, TRBV5-6 is recombined with TRBJ2-3; TRBD2 fits 11 bases in the junction. Read as DNA, the sequence is TGTGCCAGCAGCTTTCTAGGACTAGCGGGTACCACAGATACGCAGTATTTT. Its product reads: CASSFLGLAGTTDTQYF. The full variable domain, completed from the reference TRBV5-6 and TRBJ2-3 proteins outside the CDR3, reads DAGVTQSPTHLIKTRGQQVTLRCSPKSGHDTVSWYQQALGQGPQFIFQYYEEEERQRGNFPDRFSGHQFPNYSSELNVNALLLGDSALYLCASSFLGLAGTTDTQYFGPGTRLTVL.